These 15 T cell receptor beta chains were all obtained from the same sample, sequenced in a study of T cells after yellow fever vaccination. TCRdb independently ran MiXCR on the 5' RACE reads; one entry per CDR3 protein. The sample has more than 200,000 distinct CDR3 sequences, approximately 3.8% seen once; the top ten hold approximately 18%. The specimen was PBMCs, collected 15 days after the yellow fever booster vaccination. All receptors come from a man aged 18 to 35 who received the YFV17D yellow fever vaccine.

This clonotype was counted ten times or more. Here the CDR3 DNA reads TGTGCCAGCAGTATAGGACATTCTGGTAACTATGGCTACACCTTC. Amino acids: CASSIGHSGNYGYTF. V is TRBV6-5 and J is TRBJ1-2, with D maybe TRBD1 (5 bases). V lost 5 bases, J lost 1 base, and 14 bases lay in between. CDR1 and CDR2 (germline): MNHEY, SVGAGI. The CDR3 totals 15 residues.

This clonotype was seen at least ten times. The DNA of the CDR3 is TGCGCCAGCAGCCAAGAGGGCACGGGGGGAGTGTCGATGAACACTGAAGCTTTCTTT. Translated, it gives CASSQEGTGGVSMNTEAFF. The chain links TRBV4-3 to TRBJ1-1, with a possible D match to TRBD1 (5 bases). The CDR3 sequence is 19 residues long. V lost 0 bases and J 0 bases, leaving 20 bases between the germline ends. CDR1 is LGHNA and CDR2 is YSLEER in the germline V gene.

This clonotype was counted many times. V is TRBV12-5 and J is TRBJ2-3; TRBD2 might be the D (6 bases). V lost 2 bases and J lost 2, with 11 bases in between. Germline V CDR1 and CDR2: LGHNT, FRNRAP. The CDR3 sequence is 15 residues long. CDR3 sequence (DNA): TGTGCTAGTGGTTTGCCTGGCGGGGACACAGATACGCAGTATTTT. This encodes CASGLPGGDTDTQYF.

This clonotype was found many times. The V gene is TRBV10-3, the J gene TRBJ2-3; tentative D call: TRBD1 (5 bases). From germline, CDR1 is ENHRY and CDR2 SYGVKD. This CDR3 is built from 15 residues. With 3 bases removed from V and 3 bases from J, the gap between germline ends came to 13 bases. The CDR3 sequence is CAISDWGQGTDTQYF. CDR3 bases: TGTGCCATCAGTGACTGGGGCCAGGGAACAGATACGCAGTATTTT.

In its sample, this clonotype was seen many times. The chain employs TRBV5-1 and TRBJ2-7; TRBD2 might be the D (5 bases). Germline CDR1 SGHRS, CDR2 YFSETQ. Trimming removed 0 bases from V and 3 bases from J, with 10 bases in between. This CDR3 spans 14 amino acids. The CDR3 sequence is CASSLERPGYEQYF. The CDR3 coding sequence is TGCGCCAGCAGCTTGGAGCGGCCGGGCTACGAGCAGTACTTC.

Only a few counts were recorded for this clonotype. This could be a read error, since a much larger clone is one nucleotide away. The chain links TRBV24-1 to TRBJ2-5, with 7 bases that match TRBD1. V lost 3 bases, J lost 0 bases, and 9 bases stayed unmatched. This CDR3 has 17 amino acids. Germline CDR1 KGHDR, CDR2 SFDVKD. CDR3 nucleotides: TGTGCCACCAGTGATGCCCACCCTACAGGGGACCAAGAGACCCAGTACTTC. Amino acids: CATSDAHPTGDQETQYF.

This clonotype was detected many times. J is TRBJ1-5 and V is TRBV10-3; a possible D gene is TRBD1 (6 bases). The germline V and J ends were trimmed by 0 bases and 3 bases, with 12 bases remaining between them. This CDR3 region has 16 residues. Germline V lookup: CDR1 ENHRY, CDR2 SYGVKD. This CDR3 is CAISESGGTTNQPQHF. The CDR3 DNA reads TGTGCCATCAGTGAGTCGGGGGGGACAACCAATCAGCCCCAGCATTTT.

This clonotype came up many times. The chain recombines TRBV15 with TRBJ2-1; 12 nucleotides align to TRBD1. The CDR3 extends over 17 amino acids. The V and J ends lost 0 bases and 8 bases, in that order; junction bases with no gene match: 8. Germline V gene lookup returns CDR1 LNHNV and CDR2 YYDKDF (reference sequence). CDR3: CATSRDLGTGGLDEQFF. CDR3 in DNA: TGTGCCACCAGCAGAGATCTAGGGACAGGGGGCTTAGATGAGCAGTTCTTC.

This clonotype was detected ten times or more. This chain links TRBV9 with TRBJ1-1; D possibly corresponds to TRBD1 (5 bases). Trimming pared 0 bases from V and 1 base from J, leaving 10 bases between. CDR1 is SGDLS and CDR2 is YYNGEE in the germline V gene. The CDR3 covers 15 residues. CDR3 protein: CASSVEPGRNTEAFF. The CDR3 DNA sequence: TGTGCCAGCAGCGTAGAACCAGGGAGGAACACTGAAGCTTTCTTT. The variable domain in full, with the rest retrieved from reference TRBV9 and TRBJ1-1, is DSGVTQTPKHLITATGQRVTLRCSPRSGDLSVYWYQQSLDQGLQFLIQYYNGEERAKGNILERFSAQQFPDLHSELNLSSLELGDSALYFCASSVEPGRNTEAFFGQGTRLTVV.

The table lists this clonotype with many counts. The chain recombines TRBV6-2 or TRBV6-3 with TRBJ2-2; D might be TRBD1 or TRBD2, each matching 6 bases. Trimming left V 7 bases short and J 2 bases short, with 20 bases between. There are 17 residues in the CDR3. The germline V gene has CDR1 MNHEY and CDR2 SVGEGT. The CDR3 nucleotides read TGTGCCAGCACCCCCTCCGGGGGCTCTCCAAACACCGGGGAGCTGTTTTTT. Encoded protein: CASTPSGGSPNTGELFF.

The table lists this clonotype with many counts. The genes are TRBV29-1 and TRBJ1-1; no reliable D call. CDR1 and CDR2 from the germline V gene are SQVTM and ANQGSEA. V lost 7 bases and J lost 11, with 17 bases in between. The CDR3 loop spans 11 amino acids. CDR3 coding DNA: TGCAGCGCGGTAGTTCTGGCTCGGGCTTTCTTT. Protein product: CSAVVLARAFF.

With respect to this clonotype: A clone one base away is much larger, so this may be a read error. The chain joins TRBV6-1 to TRBJ1-2; D possibly corresponds to TRBD1 (6 bases). V was pared by 2 bases and J by 4 bases, with 14 bases between. Looked up from germline, CDR1 is MNHNS and CDR2 is SASEGT. This CDR3 has 15 amino acids. CDR3 sequence (DNA): TGTGCCAGCAGTGAATCGGGGGCGCGTTTCTATGGCTACACCTTC. Translated: CASSESGARFYGYTF.

This clonotype came up many times. The rearrangement uses TRBV7-3 and TRBJ2-2, with D perhaps matching TRBD2 (6 bases). Deletions cut 5 bases from V and 7 bases from J, with 11 bases between. The CDR3 contains 13 residues. Germline CDR1 is SGHTA and CDR2 is FQGTGA. CDR3 protein: CASSRLEVGELFF. Here the CDR3 DNA reads TGTGCCAGCAGCCGACTAGAAGTCGGGGAGCTGTTTTTT.

This clonotype was observed at least ten times. This chain links TRBV6-1 with TRBJ1-2; possible D gene TRBD1, 5 bases. The CDR3 length is 13 residues. Germline assignment: CDR1 MNHNS and CDR2 SASEGT. Between the trimmed V and J ends, which lost 10 bases and 5 bases, there was a span of 17 bases. In DNA form, the CDR3 reads TGTGCCACCTCGGTAGCGGGGCTATATGGCTACACCTTC. It yields the protein CATSVAGLYGYTF.

This clonotype was found many times. This chain joins TRBV5-1 and TRBJ2-1; D is perhaps TRBD1 or TRBD2 (6 bases each). Trimming left V 0 bases short and J 5 bases short, with 9 bases between. CDR1 is SGHRS, CDR2 YFSETQ, per germline. The CDR3 sequence is 14 residues long. CDR3 sequence (DNA): TGCGCCAGCAGCTTGGGGGGGGCCAACAATGAGCAGTTCTTC. Protein sequence: CASSLGGANNEQFF.